This T cell receptor beta chain was recovered during a study of regulatory T cells in long-lasting Graves disease. A note on this clonotype: Its antigen is undetermined. At one end, the junction sequence differs from germline, possibly due to a read error.

Time point meaning: persistent/refractory GD, antithyroid drugs over 5 years with positive TRAb. The TCR library was made from RNA that had been extracted from PBMCs in TRIzol. Arm-PCR with iRepertoire HTBI primers amplified the CDR3 regions for these TCR beta libraries. Via MiXCR, TCRdb re-called the multiplex PCR reads, giving one row per CDR3 protein. The repertoire has approximately 440,000 distinct CDR3 sequences, around 22% of them found once; the top ten carry 26%. The CDR3 covers 14 residues. Per germline, CDR1 SGHRS and CDR2 YFSETQ. Study outcomes and limitations: Persistent disease favored TRBV28, TRBJ1-2 and TRBJ2-5.

The chain recombines TRBV5-1 with TRBJ2-7; TRBD2 is a possible D gene (6 bases). The source was peripheral blood mononuclear cells (PBMCs), collected when the disease was refractory, from a patient treated with antithyroid drugs. The clonotype comes from a female donor with Graves disease. The CDR3 nucleotides are TGTGCCAGCAGCTTCACTGCGGGGCGTAGCGAGCAGTACTTC. Translating it yields CASSFTAGRSEQYF.